This T cell receptor beta chain derives from a study of T cells expressing NK-cell markers. Whole-study context: Beta-chain profiling covered CD3+CD56+NKG2C+, CD3+CD56+NKG2C- and CD3+CD56-NKG2C+ sorted subsets. Of eight sequenced donors, seven were HCMV-seropositive and one HCMV-seronegative.

This CDR3 has 15 residues. Germline CDR1 and CDR2: MGHDK and SYGVNS. TCRdb reprocessed the 5' RACE reads and keeps a single row for each CDR3 protein, giving no DNA. Its table records about 390,000 distinct CDR3 sequences. The chain couples TRBV25-1 to TRBJ2-7; TCRdb gives TRBD1 as the D gene, but with no DNA this cannot be confirmed. The sequence derives from a woman between 50 and 59 years old in good health. Sample: blood T cells: a sorted CD56 or NKG2C T cell subset, CD4+ or CD8+ T cells, or bulk PBMC T cells (not recorded which). The CDR3 loop is CASSDVGQGGLEQYF.